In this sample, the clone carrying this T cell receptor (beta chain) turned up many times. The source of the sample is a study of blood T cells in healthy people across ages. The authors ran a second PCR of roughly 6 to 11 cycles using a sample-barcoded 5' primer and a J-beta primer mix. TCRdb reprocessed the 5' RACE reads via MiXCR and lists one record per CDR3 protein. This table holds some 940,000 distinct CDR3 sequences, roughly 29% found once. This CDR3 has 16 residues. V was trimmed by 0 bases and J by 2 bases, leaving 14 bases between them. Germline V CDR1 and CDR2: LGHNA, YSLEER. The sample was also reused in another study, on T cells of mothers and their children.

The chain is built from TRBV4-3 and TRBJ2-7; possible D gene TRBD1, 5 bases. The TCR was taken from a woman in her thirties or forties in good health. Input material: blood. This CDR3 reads CASSQERAGFPYEQYF. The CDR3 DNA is TGCGCCAGCAGCCAAGAAAGGGCAGGGTTCCCCTACGAGCAGTACTTC.